A selection of T cell receptor beta chains follows, all from one sample in a study of blood T cell repertoires in COVID-19. The assay was immunoSEQ multiplex PCR, and TCRdb's table has in-frame clones only and misses some. The sample records over 100,000 clones, 84% being singletons. The sequencing sample was made of peripheral blood. These receptors were obtained from a man aged 60 to 75 with acute or convalescent COVID-19. CDR3s include the opening cysteine and the closing phenylalanine or tryptophan. The D gene is left open where the match is weak. The size of a clone is reported for some rows only, either as once, few or many, or as a class for expanded clones.

clone size: -
V gene: TRBV6-5
CDR3 length: 14
D gene: -
J gene: TRBJ2-2
CDR3 DNA: TGTGCCAGCAGTTACTCGTTGCAGGGAAAGGAGCTGTTTTTT
CDR3 protein: CASSYSLQGKELFF

clone size: -
V gene: TRBV7-9
CDR3 length: 16
D gene: TRBD1
J gene: TRBJ2-5
CDR3 DNA: TGTGCCAGCAGCCTTAACAGGGGGGACAATCAAGAGACCCAGTACTTC
CDR3 protein: CASSLNRGDNQETQYF

clone size: -
V gene: TRBV10-1
CDR3 length: 15
D gene: TRBD1
J gene: TRBJ2-3
CDR3 DNA: TGCGCCAGCAGTGAGTGGGGGACAGGGTCAGATACGCAGTATTTT
CDR3 protein: CASSEWGTGSDTQYF

clone size: once
V gene: TRBV11-2
CDR3 length: 16
D gene: TRBD2
J gene: TRBJ2-5
CDR3 DNA: TGTGCCAGCAGCCGAAGGACTAGCGGGATTGGGGAGACCCAGTACTTC
CDR3 protein: CASSRRTSGIGETQYF

clone size: -
V gene: TRBV5-8
CDR3 length: 15
D gene: -
J gene: TRBJ1-3
CDR3 DNA: TGTGCCAGCATACAGGGCTTTAACTCTGGAAACACCATATATTTT
CDR3 protein: CASIQGFNSGNTIYF

clone size: -
V gene: TRBV6-6
CDR3 length: 15
D gene: -
J gene: TRBJ2-3
CDR3 DNA: TGTGCCAGCAGTTCGCGGGACAGACAATCCAGGACGCAGTATTTT
CDR3 protein: CASSSRDRQSRTQYF

clone size: -
V gene: TRBV7-8
CDR3 length: 17
D gene: TRBD1
J gene: TRBJ1-3
CDR3 DNA: TGTGCCAGCAGCGCCAGGGACAGTTCTAAATCTGGAAACACCATATATTTT
CDR3 protein: CASSARDSSKSGNTIYF

clone size: -
V gene: TRBV5-4
CDR3 length: 16
D gene: TRBD2
J gene: TRBJ2-3
CDR3 DNA: TGTGCCAGCAGCCCGGGACTAGCAGTGCAATCAGATACGCAGTATTTT
CDR3 protein: CASSPGLAVQSDTQYF

clone size: -
V gene: TRBV25-1
CDR3 length: 16
D gene: TRBD2
J gene: TRBJ2-1
CDR3 DNA: TGTGCCAGCAGTGAATCACTGGGGGAGGGCCGGCATGAGCAGTTCTTC
CDR3 protein: CASSESLGEGRHEQFF

clone size: once
V gene: TRBV18
CDR3 length: 17
D gene: TRBD1
J gene: TRBJ1-5
CDR3 DNA: TGTGCCAGCTCACCGGAGGACGACAGGGCTAGCAATCAGCCCCAGCATTTT
CDR3 protein: CASSPEDDRASNQPQHF

clone size: -
V gene: TRBV9
CDR3 length: 14
D gene: -
J gene: TRBJ1-5
CDR3 DNA: TGTGCCAGCAGCGTGACAGGTGCGGGGGGGCCCCAGCATTTT
CDR3 protein: CASSVTGAGGPQHF

clone size: -
V gene: TRBV6-1
CDR3 length: 16
D gene: TRBD2
J gene: TRBJ2-1
CDR3 DNA: TGTGCCAGCAGTGAATGGGAGCGGGAGGGCTTCAATGAGCAGTTCTTC
CDR3 protein: CASSEWEREGFNEQFF

clone size: -
V gene: TRBV6-1
CDR3 length: 15
D gene: TRBD2
J gene: TRBJ2-7
CDR3 DNA: TGTGCCAGCAGTGAAACTAGCGGGGGACCCTACGAGCAGTACTTC
CDR3 protein: CASSETSGGPYEQYF

clone size: -
V gene: TRBV6-5
CDR3 length: 13
D gene: -
J gene: TRBJ1-1
CDR3 DNA: TGTGCCAGCAGTACAGGGAGGAACACTGAAGCTTTCTTT
CDR3 protein: CASSTGRNTEAFF

clone size: -
V gene: TRBV28
CDR3 length: 13
D gene: TRBD1
J gene: TRBJ1-2
CDR3 DNA: TGTGCCAGCAGTCGGGACAGGGGCTATGGCTACACCTTC
CDR3 protein: CASSRDRGYGYTF

clone size: -
V gene: TRBV20-1
CDR3 length: 14
D gene: -
J gene: TRBJ1-1
CDR3 DNA: TGCAGTGCTAGTAATGAGGGACTTAACACTGAAGCTTTCTTT
CDR3 protein: CSASNEGLNTEAFF

clone size: -
V gene: TRBV27
CDR3 length: 18
D gene: TRBD2
J gene: TRBJ2-7
CDR3 DNA: TGTGCCAGCAGTGTCCGTCCTCCTCTAGCGGGAGGGGTATACGAGCAGTACTTC
CDR3 protein: CASSVRPPLAGGVYEQYF

clone size: -
V gene: TRBV24-1
CDR3 length: 15
D gene: -
J gene: TRBJ2-4
CDR3 DNA: TGTGCCACCAGCTCGGCGGGAATTGGCAAAAACATTCAGTACTTC
CDR3 protein: CATSSAGIGKNIQYF

clone size: -
V gene: TRBV5-1
CDR3 length: 15
D gene: -
J gene: TRBJ2-7
CDR3 DNA: TGCGCCAGCACGGACGGGACAACTCGGTTCTACGAGCAGTACTTC
CDR3 protein: CASTDGTTRFYEQYF

clone size: -
V gene: TRBV19
CDR3 length: 13
D gene: -
J gene: TRBJ1-1
CDR3 DNA: TGTGCCAGTATAAGACAGACTAACACTGAAGCTTTCTTT
CDR3 protein: CASIRQTNTEAFF

clone size: -
V gene: TRBV30
CDR3 length: 15
D gene: TRBD1
J gene: TRBJ2-1
CDR3 DNA: TGTGCCTGGAGTGCCGGACAGGGGGATCGTAATGAGCAGTTCTTC
CDR3 protein: CAWSAGQGDRNEQFF

clone size: -
V gene: TRBV12-5
CDR3 length: 18
D gene: TRBD2
J gene: TRBJ2-3
CDR3 DNA: TGTGCTAGTGGTCCCTTCTTTCCGGCCAGCGGGGGGGGAGATACGCAGTATTTT
CDR3 protein: CASGPFFPASGGGDTQYF

clone size: -
V gene: TRBV19
CDR3 length: 17
D gene: -
J gene: TRBJ2-1
CDR3 DNA: TGTGCCAGTAGTATCGAGGAGGGAGGTTCGAGGCTCAATGAGCAGTTCTTC
CDR3 protein: CASSIEEGGSRLNEQFF

clone size: -
V gene: TRBV7-2
CDR3 length: 13
D gene: -
J gene: TRBJ2-5
CDR3 DNA: TGTGCCAGCAGCTTAGGTCCTCAAGAGACCCAGTACTTC
CDR3 protein: CASSLGPQETQYF

clone size: -
V gene: TRBV28
CDR3 length: 17
D gene: TRBD2
J gene: TRBJ2-7
CDR3 DNA: TGTGCCAGCAGTTTATTTGCTCTGGGACTAGCGGTCTACGAGCAGTACTTC
CDR3 protein: CASSLFALGLAVYEQYF

clone size: once
V gene: TRBV15
CDR3 length: 15
D gene: -
J gene: TRBJ1-4
CDR3 DNA: TGTGCCACCAGCAGCGGACTACCTGGCGGGGAAAAACTGTTTTTT
CDR3 protein: CATSSGLPGGEKLFF

clone size: -
V gene: TRBV10-3
CDR3 length: 15
D gene: -
J gene: TRBJ2-3
CDR3 DNA: TGTGCCATCAGTTACAGCGGAGTTAGCACAGATACGCAGTATTTT
CDR3 protein: CAISYSGVSTDTQYF

clone size: once
V gene: TRBV5-4
CDR3 length: 15
D gene: TRBD1
J gene: TRBJ2-2
CDR3 DNA: TGTGCCAGCAGCCCAGGGACAGGCACCACCGGGGAGCTGTTTTTT
CDR3 protein: CASSPGTGTTGELFF

clone size: -
V gene: TRBV16
CDR3 length: 16
D gene: -
J gene: TRBJ2-1
CDR3 DNA: TGTGCCAGCAGCCAATTTACGGGAAGCTCCTACAATGAGCAGTTCTTC
CDR3 protein: CASSQFTGSSYNEQFF

clone size: -
V gene: TRBV19
CDR3 length: 14
D gene: -
J gene: TRBJ1-5
CDR3 DNA: TGTGCCAGTAGACCCCGGGGGGCAGATCAGCCCCAGCATTTT
CDR3 protein: CASRPRGADQPQHF

clone size: few
V gene: TRBV30
CDR3 length: 14
D gene: TRBD1
J gene: TRBJ1-3
CDR3 DNA: TGTGCCTGGAGTCCGGGACAGGGTGGAAACACCATATATTTT
CDR3 protein: CAWSPGQGGNTIYF

clone size: -
V gene: TRBV6-1
CDR3 length: 15
D gene: TRBD2
J gene: TRBJ2-7
CDR3 DNA: TGTGCCAGCAGTGAATTCTGGGAGGGGCCCTACGAGCAGTACTTC
CDR3 protein: CASSEFWEGPYEQYF

clone size: -
V gene: TRBV19
CDR3 length: 13
D gene: -
J gene: TRBJ1-2
CDR3 DNA: TGTGCCAGTAGTATAGAGGGGCACTATGGCTACACCTTC
CDR3 protein: CASSIEGHYGYTF

clone size: -
V gene: TRBV5-1
CDR3 length: 15
D gene: TRBD1
J gene: TRBJ2-1
CDR3 DNA: TGCGCCAGCAGCCTGGGACAGAGCTCCTACAATGAGCAGTTCTTC
CDR3 protein: CASSLGQSSYNEQFF